The TCR beta chain under discussion was sequenced for a study of cytomegalovirus exposure and HLA in healthy donors. 13 Jbeta primers and 60 Vbeta primers were used for the PCR. Some clones are missing from TCRdb's copy, which holds only in-frame ones; the method was immunoSEQ multiplex PCR. The sample includes around 150,000 clones, roughly four fifths of them seen just once. Sequencing input: PBMCs. The clonotype originates from a middle-aged woman in good health and CMV-seronegative.

The CDR3 protein is CASSSPDRGNEKLFF. CDR3 DNA: TGCGCCAGCAGCTCGCCGGACAGGGGTAATGAAAAACTGTTTTTT. This chain links TRBV5-1 with TRBJ1-4; TRBD1 matches at 9 bases. J was trimmed by 4 bases and V by 3 bases; bases with no gene match: 4. Germline CDR1 is SGHRS and CDR2 is YFSETQ. The CDR3 loop spans 15 amino acids.